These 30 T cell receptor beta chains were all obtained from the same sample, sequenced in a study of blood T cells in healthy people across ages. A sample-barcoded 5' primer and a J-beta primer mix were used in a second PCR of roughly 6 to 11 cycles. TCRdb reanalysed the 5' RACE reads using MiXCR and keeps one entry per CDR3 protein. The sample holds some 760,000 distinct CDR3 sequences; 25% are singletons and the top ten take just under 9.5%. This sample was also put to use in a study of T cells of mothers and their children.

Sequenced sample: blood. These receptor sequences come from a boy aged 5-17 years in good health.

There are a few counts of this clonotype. CDR3 residues: CSALGGNSYEQYF. The DNA for the CDR3 is TGCAGTGCCCTTGGGGGGAATTCCTACGAGCAGTACTTC. The chain uses TRBV20-1 and TRBJ2-7; tentatively, D is TRBD2 (6 bases). Germline CDR1 and CDR2: DFQATT and SNEGSKA (reference sequence). This CDR3 has 13 amino acids. Trimming removed 6 bases at V and 1 base at J, with 13 bases between.

Written as DNA, the CDR3 is TGCGCCAGCAGCACCGGGGAGCTATATGAAAAACTGTTTTTT. It translates to CASSTGELYEKLFF. The V and J genes are TRBV5-1 and TRBJ1-4; D not certain. Germline V gene lookup returns CDR1 SGHRS and CDR2 YFSETQ. This CDR3 has 14 amino acids. Trimming took off 4 bases at V and 6 bases at J, with 13 bases between the two ends. The variable domain in full, completed from reference TRBV5-1 and TRBJ1-4, reads KAGVTQTPRYLIKTRGQQVTLSCSPISGHRSVSWYQQTPGQGLQFLFEYFSETQRNKGNFPGRFSGRQFSNSRSEMNVSTLELGDSALYLCASSTGELYEKLFFGSGTQLSVL.

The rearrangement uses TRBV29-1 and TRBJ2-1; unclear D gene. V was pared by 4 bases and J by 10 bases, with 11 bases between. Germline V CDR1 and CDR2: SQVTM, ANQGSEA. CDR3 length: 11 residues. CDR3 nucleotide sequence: TGCAGCGTTGTCTCGGATTACGAGCAGTTCTTC. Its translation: CSVVSDYEQFF.

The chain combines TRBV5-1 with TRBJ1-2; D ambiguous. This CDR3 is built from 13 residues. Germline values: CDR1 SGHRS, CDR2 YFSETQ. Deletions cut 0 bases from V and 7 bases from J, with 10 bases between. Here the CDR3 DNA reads TGCGCCAGCAGCTTGGCCGGGTTAAGTGGCTACACCTTC. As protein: CASSLAGLSGYTF.

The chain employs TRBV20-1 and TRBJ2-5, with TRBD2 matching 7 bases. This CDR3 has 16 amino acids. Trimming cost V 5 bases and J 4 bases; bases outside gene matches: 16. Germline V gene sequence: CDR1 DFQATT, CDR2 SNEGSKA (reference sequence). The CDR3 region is CSADSRWLAERETQYF. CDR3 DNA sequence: TGCAGTGCTGATTCCCGGTGGCTAGCGGAACGAGAGACCCAGTACTTC.

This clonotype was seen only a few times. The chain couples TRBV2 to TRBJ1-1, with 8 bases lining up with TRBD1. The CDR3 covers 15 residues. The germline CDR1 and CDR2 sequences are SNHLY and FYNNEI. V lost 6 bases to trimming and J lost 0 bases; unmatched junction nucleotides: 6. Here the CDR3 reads CASSPRQGMNTEAFF. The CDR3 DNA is TGTGCCAGCAGCCCTAGACAGGGGATGAACACTGAAGCTTTCTTT.

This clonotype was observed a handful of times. Here the CDR3 reads CASSFGLAGGRDTQYF. CDR3 bases: TGTGCCAGCAGTTTCGGACTAGCGGGAGGCAGGGATACGCAGTATTTT. The chain joins TRBV12-3 or TRBV12-4 to TRBJ2-3; 14 nucleotides agree with TRBD2. V trimming: 3 bases; J trimming: 6 bases; junction bases outside the gene matches: 5. This CDR3 is built from 16 residues.

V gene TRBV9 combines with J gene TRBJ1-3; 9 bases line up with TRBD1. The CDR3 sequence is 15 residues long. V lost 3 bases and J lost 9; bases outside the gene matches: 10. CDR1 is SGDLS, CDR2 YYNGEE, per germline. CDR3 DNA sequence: TGTGCCAGCAGCGCCAGCGGGGACAGGGTAGGCACCATATATTTT. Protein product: CASSASGDRVGTIYF.

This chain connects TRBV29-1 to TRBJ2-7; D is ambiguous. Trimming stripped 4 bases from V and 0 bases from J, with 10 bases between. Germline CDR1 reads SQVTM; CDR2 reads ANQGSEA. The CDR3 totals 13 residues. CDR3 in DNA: TGCAGCGTTGTGTCCGCCGGCTCCTACGAGCAGTACTTC. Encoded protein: CSVVSAGSYEQYF.

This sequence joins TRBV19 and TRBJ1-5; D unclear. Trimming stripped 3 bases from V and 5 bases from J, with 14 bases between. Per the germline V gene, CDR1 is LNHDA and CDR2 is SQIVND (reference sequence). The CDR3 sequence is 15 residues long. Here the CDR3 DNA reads TGTGCCAGTAGTATTTTTGGCACCGAGTATCAGCCCCAGCATTTT. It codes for CASSIFGTEYQPQHF.

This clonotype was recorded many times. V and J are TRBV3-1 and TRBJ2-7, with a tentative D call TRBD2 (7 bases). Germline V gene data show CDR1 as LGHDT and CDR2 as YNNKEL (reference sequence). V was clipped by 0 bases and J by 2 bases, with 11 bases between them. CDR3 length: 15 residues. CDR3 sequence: CASSQEGGRAYEQYF. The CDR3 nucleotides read TGTGCCAGCAGCCAAGAAGGGGGGAGGGCCTACGAGCAGTACTTC.

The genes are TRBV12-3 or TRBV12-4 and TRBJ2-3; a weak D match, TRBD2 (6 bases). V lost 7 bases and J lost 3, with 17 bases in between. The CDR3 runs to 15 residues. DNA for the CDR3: TGTGCCAGCATGCGACTAGGGAGGAGAACAGATACGCAGTATTTT. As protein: CASMRLGRRTDTQYF.

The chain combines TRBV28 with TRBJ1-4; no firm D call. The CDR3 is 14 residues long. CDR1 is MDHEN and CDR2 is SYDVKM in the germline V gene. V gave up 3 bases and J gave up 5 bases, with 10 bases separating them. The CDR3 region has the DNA TGTGCCAGCAGTTTCCCTATGGGCAATGAAAAACTGTTTTTT. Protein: CASSFPMGNEKLFF.

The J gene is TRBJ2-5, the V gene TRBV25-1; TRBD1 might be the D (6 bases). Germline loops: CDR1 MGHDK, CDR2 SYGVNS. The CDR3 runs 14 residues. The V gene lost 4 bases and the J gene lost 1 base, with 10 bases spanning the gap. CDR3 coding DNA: TGTGCCAGCAGTGGGGACACTATCCAAGAGACCCAGTACTTC. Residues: CASSGDTIQETQYF.

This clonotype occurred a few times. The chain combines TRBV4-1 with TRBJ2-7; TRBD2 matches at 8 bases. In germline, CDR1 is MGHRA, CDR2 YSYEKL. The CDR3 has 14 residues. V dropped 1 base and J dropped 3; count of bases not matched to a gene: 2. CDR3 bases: TGCGCCAGCAGCCAAGGACTAGCGCGCTACGAGCAGTACTTC. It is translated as CASSQGLARYEQYF.

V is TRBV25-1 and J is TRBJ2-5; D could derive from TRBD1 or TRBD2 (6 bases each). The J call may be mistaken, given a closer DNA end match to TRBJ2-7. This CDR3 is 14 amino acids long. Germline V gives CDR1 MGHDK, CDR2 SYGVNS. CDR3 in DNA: TGTGCCAGCAGTGAATATGGGGGGCAGGACGAGCAGTACTTC. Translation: CASSEYGGQDEQYF.

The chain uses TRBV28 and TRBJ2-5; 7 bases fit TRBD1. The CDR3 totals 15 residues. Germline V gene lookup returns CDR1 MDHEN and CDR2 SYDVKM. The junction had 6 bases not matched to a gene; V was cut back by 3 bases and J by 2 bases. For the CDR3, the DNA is TGTGCCAGCAGTTTTGGGACAGCTCAACAAGAGACCCAGTACTTC. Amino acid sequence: CASSFGTAQQETQYF.

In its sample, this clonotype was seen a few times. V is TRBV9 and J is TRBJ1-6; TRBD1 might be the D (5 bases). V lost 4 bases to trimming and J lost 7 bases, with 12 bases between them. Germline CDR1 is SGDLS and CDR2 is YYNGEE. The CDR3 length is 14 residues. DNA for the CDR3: TGTGCCAGCAGCCCTCAAGGGACCAATTCACCCCTCCACTTT. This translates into CASSPQGTNSPLHF.

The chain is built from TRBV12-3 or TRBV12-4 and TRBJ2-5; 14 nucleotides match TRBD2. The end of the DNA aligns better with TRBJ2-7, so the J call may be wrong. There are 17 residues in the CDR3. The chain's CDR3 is CASTHSSGTSGGYEQYF. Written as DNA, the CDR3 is TGTGCCAGCACCCATTCCAGTGGGACTAGCGGGGGCTACGAGCAGTACTTC.

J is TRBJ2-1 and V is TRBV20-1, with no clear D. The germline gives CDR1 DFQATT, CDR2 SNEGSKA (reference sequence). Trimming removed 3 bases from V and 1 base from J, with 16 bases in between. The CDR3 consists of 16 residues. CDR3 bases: TGCAGTGCTAGCCCTCTAAGTTTTAGGTCCTACAATGAGCAGTTCTTC. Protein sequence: CSASPLSFRSYNEQFF.

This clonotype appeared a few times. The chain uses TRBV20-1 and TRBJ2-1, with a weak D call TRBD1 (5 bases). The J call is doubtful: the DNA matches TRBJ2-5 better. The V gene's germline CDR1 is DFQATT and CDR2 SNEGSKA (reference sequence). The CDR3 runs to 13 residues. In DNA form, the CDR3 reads TGCAGTGCTAGAGTTATAGGGGAAGGGACCCAGTACTTC. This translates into CSARVIGEGTQYF.

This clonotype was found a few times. CDR3 sequence reads: CASHRGREQYF. CDR3 sequence (DNA): TGTGCCAGCCACAGGGGGCGTGAGCAGTACTTC. The chain joins TRBV25-1 to TRBJ2-5; 9 positions match TRBD1. Trimming cost V 8 bases and J 11 bases; bases outside gene matches: 6. Germline loops: CDR1 MGHDK, CDR2 SYGVNS. This CDR3 contains 11 residues.

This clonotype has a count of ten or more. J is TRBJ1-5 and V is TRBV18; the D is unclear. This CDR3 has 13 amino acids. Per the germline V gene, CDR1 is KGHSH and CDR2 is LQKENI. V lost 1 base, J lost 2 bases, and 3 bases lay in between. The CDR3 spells CASSPQGNQPQHF. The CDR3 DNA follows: TGTGCCAGCTCACCACAGGGCAATCAGCCCCAGCATTTT.

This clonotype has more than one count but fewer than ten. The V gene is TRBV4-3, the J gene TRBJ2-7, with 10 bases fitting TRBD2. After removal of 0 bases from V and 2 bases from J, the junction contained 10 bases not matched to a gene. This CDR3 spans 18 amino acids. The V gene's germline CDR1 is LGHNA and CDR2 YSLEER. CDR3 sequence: CASSQEALGLAATYEQYF. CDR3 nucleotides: TGCGCCAGCAGCCAAGAAGCCCTAGGACTAGCGGCCACCTACGAGCAGTACTTC.

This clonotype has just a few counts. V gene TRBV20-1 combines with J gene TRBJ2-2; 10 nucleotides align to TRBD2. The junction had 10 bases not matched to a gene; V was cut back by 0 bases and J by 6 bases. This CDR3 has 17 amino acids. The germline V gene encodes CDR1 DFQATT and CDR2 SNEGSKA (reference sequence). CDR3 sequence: CSAREELLAGIPGELFF. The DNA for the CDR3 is TGCAGTGCTAGAGAAGAACTACTAGCGGGAATTCCCGGGGAGCTGTTTTTT.

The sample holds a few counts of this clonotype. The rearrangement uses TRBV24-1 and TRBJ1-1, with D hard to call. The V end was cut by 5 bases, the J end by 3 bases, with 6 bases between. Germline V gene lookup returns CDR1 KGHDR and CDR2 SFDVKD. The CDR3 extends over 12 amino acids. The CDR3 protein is CATSGTHTEAFF. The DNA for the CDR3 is TGTGCCACCAGTGGTACCCACACTGAAGCTTTCTTT.

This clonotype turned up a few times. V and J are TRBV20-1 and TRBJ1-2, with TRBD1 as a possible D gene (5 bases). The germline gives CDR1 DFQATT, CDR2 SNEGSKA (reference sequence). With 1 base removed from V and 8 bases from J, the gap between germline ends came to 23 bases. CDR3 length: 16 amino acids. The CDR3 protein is CSARVVGRAKTGGYTF. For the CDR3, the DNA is TGCAGTGCTAGAGTGGTGGGCAGGGCCAAAACGGGAGGCTACACCTTC.

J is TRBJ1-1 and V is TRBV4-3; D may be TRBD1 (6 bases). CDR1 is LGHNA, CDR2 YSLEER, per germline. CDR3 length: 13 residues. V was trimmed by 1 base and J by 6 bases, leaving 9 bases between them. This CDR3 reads CASSQAQGSEAFF. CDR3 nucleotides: TGCGCCAGCAGCCAAGCACAGGGTTCTGAAGCTTTCTTT.

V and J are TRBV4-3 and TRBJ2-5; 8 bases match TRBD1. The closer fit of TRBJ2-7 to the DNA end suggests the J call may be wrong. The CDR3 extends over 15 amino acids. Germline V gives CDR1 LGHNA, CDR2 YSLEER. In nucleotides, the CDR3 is TGCGCCAGCAGCCAAGGACGGACAGGGCCCTACGAGCAGTACTTC. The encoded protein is CASSQGRTGPYEQYF.

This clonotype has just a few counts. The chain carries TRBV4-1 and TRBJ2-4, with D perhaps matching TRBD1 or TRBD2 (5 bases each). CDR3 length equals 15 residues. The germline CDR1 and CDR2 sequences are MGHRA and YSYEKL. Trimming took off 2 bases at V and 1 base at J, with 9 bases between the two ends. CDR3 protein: CASSQLGVAKNIQYF. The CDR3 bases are TGCGCCAGCAGCCAATTGGGGGTGGCCAAAAACATTCAGTACTTC.